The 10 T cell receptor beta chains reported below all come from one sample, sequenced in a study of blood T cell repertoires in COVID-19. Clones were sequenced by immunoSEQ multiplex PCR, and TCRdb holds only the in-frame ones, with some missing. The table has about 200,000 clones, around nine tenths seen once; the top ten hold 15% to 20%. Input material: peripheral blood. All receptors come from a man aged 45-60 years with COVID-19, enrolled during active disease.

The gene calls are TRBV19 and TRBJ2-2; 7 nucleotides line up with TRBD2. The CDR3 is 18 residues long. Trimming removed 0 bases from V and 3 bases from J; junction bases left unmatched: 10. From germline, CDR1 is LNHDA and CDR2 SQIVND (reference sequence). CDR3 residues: CASSIDQAGLLDTGELFF. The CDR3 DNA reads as TGTGCCAGTAGTATAGATCAAGCGGGGCTTTTAGACACCGGGGAGCTGTTTTTT. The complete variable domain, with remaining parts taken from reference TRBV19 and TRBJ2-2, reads DGGITQSPKYLFRKEGQNVTLSCEQNLNHDAMYWYRQDPGQGLRLIYYSQIVNDFQKGDIAEGYSVSREKKESFPLTVTSAQKNPTAFYLCASSIDQAGLLDTGELFFGEGSRLTVL.

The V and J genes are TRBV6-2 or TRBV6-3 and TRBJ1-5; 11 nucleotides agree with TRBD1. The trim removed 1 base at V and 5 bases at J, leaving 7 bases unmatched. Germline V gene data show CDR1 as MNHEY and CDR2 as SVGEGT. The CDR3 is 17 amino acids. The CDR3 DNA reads TGTGCCAGCAGTTACTTCGCAGGACAGGGGGCTTATCAGCCCCAGCATTTT. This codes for CASSYFAGQGAYQPQHF.

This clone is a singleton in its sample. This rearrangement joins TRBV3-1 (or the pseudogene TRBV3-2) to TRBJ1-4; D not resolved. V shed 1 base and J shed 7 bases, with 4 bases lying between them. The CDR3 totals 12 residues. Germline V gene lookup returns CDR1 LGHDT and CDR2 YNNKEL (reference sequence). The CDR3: CASSQVREKLFF. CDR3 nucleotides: TGTGCCAGCAGCCAAGTCCGTGAAAAACTGTTTTTT.

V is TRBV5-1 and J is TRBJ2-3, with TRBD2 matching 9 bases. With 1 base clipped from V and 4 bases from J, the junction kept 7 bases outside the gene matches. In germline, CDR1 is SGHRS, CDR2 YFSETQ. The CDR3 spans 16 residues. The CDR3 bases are TGCGCCAGCAGCTTGATTAGCGGGGGTTTAGCAGATACGCAGTATTTT. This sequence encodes CASSLISGGLADTQYF.

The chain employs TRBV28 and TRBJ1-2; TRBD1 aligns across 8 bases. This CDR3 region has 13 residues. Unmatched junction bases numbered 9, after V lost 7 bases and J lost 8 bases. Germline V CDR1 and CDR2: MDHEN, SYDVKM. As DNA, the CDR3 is TGTGCCAGCACGGCAGGGGGCGCCCGGGGCTACACCTTC. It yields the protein CASTAGGARGYTF.

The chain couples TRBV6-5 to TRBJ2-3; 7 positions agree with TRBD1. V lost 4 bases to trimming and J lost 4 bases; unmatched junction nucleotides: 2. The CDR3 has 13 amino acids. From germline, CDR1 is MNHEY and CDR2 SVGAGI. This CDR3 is CASSLGQSDTQYF. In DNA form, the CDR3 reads TGTGCCAGCAGTTTGGGACAGTCAGATACGCAGTATTTT.

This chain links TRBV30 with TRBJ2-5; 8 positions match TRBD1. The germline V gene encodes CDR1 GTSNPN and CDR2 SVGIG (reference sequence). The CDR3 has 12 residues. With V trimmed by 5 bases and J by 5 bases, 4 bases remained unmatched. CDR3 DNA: TGTGCCTGGGGTCAGGGGGCGGAGACCCAGTACTTC. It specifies CAWGQGAETQYF.

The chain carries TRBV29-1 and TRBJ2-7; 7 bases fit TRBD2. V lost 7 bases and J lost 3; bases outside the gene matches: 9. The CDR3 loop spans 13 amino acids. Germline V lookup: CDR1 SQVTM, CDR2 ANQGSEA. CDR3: CSAGLGGSYEQYF. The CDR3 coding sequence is TGCAGCGCTGGGCTTGGCGGGAGCTACGAGCAGTACTTC.

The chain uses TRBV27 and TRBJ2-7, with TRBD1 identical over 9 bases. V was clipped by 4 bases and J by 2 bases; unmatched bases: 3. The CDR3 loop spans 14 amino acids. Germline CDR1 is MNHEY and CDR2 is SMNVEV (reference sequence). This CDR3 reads CASSSTGGPYEQYF. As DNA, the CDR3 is TGTGCCAGCAGTTCGACAGGGGGGCCCTACGAGCAGTACTTC.

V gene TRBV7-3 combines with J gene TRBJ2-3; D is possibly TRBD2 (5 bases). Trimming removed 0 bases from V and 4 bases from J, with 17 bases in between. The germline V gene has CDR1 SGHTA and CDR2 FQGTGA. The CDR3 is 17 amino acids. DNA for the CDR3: TGTGCCAGCAGCTTAACGCCCTACAGTGGAGGTTCAGATACGCAGTATTTT. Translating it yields CASSLTPYSGGSDTQYF. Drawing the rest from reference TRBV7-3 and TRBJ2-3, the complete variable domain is GAGVSQTPSNKVTEKGKYVELRCDPISGHTALYWYRQSLGQGPEFLIYFQGTGAADDSGLPNDRFFAVRPEGSVSTLKIQRTERGDSAVYLCASSLTPYSGGSDTQYFGPGTRLTVL.